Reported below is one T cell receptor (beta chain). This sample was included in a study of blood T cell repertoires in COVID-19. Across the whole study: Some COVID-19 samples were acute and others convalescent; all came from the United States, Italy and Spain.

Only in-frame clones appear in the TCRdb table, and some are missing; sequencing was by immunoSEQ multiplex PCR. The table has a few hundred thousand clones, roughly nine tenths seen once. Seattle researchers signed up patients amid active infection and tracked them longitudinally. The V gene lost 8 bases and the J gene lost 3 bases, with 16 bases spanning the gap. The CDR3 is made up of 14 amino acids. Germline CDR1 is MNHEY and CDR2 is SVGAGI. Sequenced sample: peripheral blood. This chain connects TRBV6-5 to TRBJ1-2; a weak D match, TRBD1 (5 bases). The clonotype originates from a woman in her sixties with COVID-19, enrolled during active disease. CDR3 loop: CASRGIAGDYGYTF. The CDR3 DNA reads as TGTGCCAGCCGGGGGATTGCCGGCGACTATGGCTACACCTTC.